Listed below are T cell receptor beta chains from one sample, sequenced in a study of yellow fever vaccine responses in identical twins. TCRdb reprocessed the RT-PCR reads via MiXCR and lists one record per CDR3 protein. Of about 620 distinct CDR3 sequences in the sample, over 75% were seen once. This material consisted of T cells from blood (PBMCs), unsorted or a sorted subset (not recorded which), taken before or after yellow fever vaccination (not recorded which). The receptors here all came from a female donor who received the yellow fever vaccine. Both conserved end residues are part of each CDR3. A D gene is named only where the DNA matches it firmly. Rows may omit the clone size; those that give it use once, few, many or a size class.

CASSPGQHYGYTF	TGTGCCAGCAGCCCGGGACAGCACTATGGCTACACCTTC	TRBJ1-2	TRBD1	TRBV13	.
CSARDGPNYGYTF	TGCAGTGCTAGAGACGGGCCCAACTATGGCTACACCTTC	TRBJ1-2	.	TRBV20-1	.
CASSLGGTATDTQYF	TGTGCCAGCAGCTTAGGTGGGACAGCCACAGATACGCAGTATTTT	TRBJ2-3	TRBD1	TRBV11-1	.
CASSLTRRGQTSNEQFF	TGTGCCAGCAGCCTGACCCGAAGAGGGCAGACCTCCAATGAGCAGTTCTTC	TRBJ2-1	.	TRBV11-2	.
CASSYSGPPNTEAFF	TGTGCCAGCAGTTACTCGGGGCCACCAAACACTGAAGCTTTCTTT	TRBJ1-1	.	TRBV6-5	.
CASSFGTAEQFF	TGTGCCAGCAGTTTCGGGACAGCTGAGCAGTTCTTC	TRBJ2-1	TRBD1	TRBV12-3/TRBV12-4	once
CASSLRGVEQYF	TGTGCCAGCAGCTTAAGAGGGGTCGAGCAGTACTTC	TRBJ2-7	.	TRBV11-3	hyperexpanded
CASSTGQEEVTGELFF	TGTGCCAGCTCCACAGGGCAGGAGGAGGTTACCGGGGAGCTGTTTTTT	TRBJ2-2	.	TRBV18	.
CSASGKGSSYEQYF	TGCAGTGCGTCCGGGAAGGGGAGCTCCTACGAGCAGTACTTC	TRBJ2-7	.	TRBV20-1	.
CATSRDVGYEQYF	TGTGCCACCAGCAGAGATGTGGGCTACGAGCAGTACTTC	TRBJ2-7	.	TRBV15	.
CASSRSDTQYF	TGTGCCAGCAGCCGGTCAGATACGCAGTATTTT	TRBJ2-3	.	TRBV11-1	.
CASSLVGTSGSQETQYF	TGTGCCAGCAGCTTAGTCGGGACTAGCGGGAGTCAAGAGACCCAGTACTTC	TRBJ2-5	TRBD2	TRBV11-3	.
CASTGTQDGNTEAFF	TGTGCCAGCACCGGGACACAGGATGGGAACACTGAAGCTTTCTTT	TRBJ1-1	.	TRBV5-6	.
CASSYSQGTRNQPQHF	TGTGCCAGCAGTTACTCACAGGGAACGCGCAATCAGCCCCAGCATTTT	TRBJ1-5	.	TRBV6-5	.
CSVGHREGDGYTF	TGCAGCGTTGGGCACAGGGAAGGGGATGGCTACACCTTC	TRBJ1-2	.	TRBV29-1	.
CASSTTSGGEVEQFF	TGTGCCAGCAGCACCACTAGCGGGGGGGAGGTTGAGCAGTTCTTC	TRBJ2-1	TRBD2	TRBV9	.
CASSFGLSYSNQPQHF	TGTGCCAGCAGCTTTGGACTCTCCTATAGCAATCAGCCCCAGCATTTT	TRBJ1-5	.	TRBV5-6	once
CASSGTSTVNEQFF	TGTGCCAGCAGCGGGACTAGCACCGTCAATGAGCAGTTCTTC	TRBJ2-1	TRBD2	TRBV9	.
CASSQAPGHTDTQYF	TGCGCCAGCAGCCAAGCCCCGGGCCACACAGATACGCAGTATTTT	TRBJ2-3	.	TRBV4-1	.
CASSQAGQGLYEQYF	TGCGCCAGCAGCCAAGCCGGACAGGGTCTCTACGAGCAGTACTTC	TRBJ2-7	TRBD1	TRBV4-1	.
CASMPSPTSAPQETQYF	TGTGCCAGCATGCCTTCCCCAACTAGTGCCCCCCAAGAGACCCAGTACTTC	TRBJ2-5	.	TRBV4-2	once
CSARSGYGYTF	TGCAGTGCTAGGTCGGGGTATGGCTACACCTTC	TRBJ1-2	.	TRBV20-1	.
CASSVTGQLYNEQFF	TGCGCCAGCAGCGTGACGGGACAGTTATACAATGAGCAGTTCTTC	TRBJ2-1	TRBD1	TRBV5-1	.
CASSQDVEVSPLHF	TGCGCCAGCAGCCAAGATGTAGAGGTTTCACCCCTCCACTTT	TRBJ1-6	.	TRBV4-3	.
CAISGGGGYTF	TGTGCCATCAGCGGGGGCGGTGGCTACACCTTC	TRBJ1-2	.	TRBV10-3	.
CASSLVTYNEQFF	TGTGCCAGCAGCTTAGTGACCTACAATGAGCAGTTCTTC	TRBJ2-1	.	TRBV11-2	.
CASSQGTPYEQYF	TGTGCCAGCAGCCAGGGAACGCCCTACGAGCAGTACTTC	TRBJ2-7	.	TRBV14	.
CASSAGGTGVGYGYTF	TGTGCCAGCAGCGCCGGCGGGACAGGGGTTGGGTATGGCTACACCTTC	TRBJ1-2	TRBD1	TRBV7-2	few
CSAKRLPEETQYF	TGCAGTGCAAAAAGACTACCAGAAGAGACCCAGTACTTC	TRBJ2-5	.	TRBV20-1	.
CASSLGTSGGVFNEQFF	TGCGCCAGCAGCTTGGGGACTAGCGGGGGGGTGTTCAATGAGCAGTTCTTC	TRBJ2-1	TRBD2	TRBV5-1	.
CASSLSPLAGGHETQYF	TGTGCCAGCAGCCTCTCGCCCCTAGCGGGGGGACATGAGACCCAGTACTTC	TRBJ2-5	TRBD2	TRBV11-1	.
CASSQEGARDNEQFF	TGTGCCAGCAGCCAAGAAGGGGCCAGGGACAATGAGCAGTTCTTC	TRBJ2-1	.	TRBV4-2	.
CASSLDSRSYSTDTQYF	TGTGCCAGCAGCTTAGACTCCAGAAGCTACAGCACAGATACGCAGTATTTT	TRBJ2-3	.	TRBV11-3	.
CSVDRGNTEAFF	TGCAGCGTTGATCGCGGGAACACTGAAGCTTTCTTT	TRBJ1-1	.	TRBV29-1	.
CASSPGQQETQYF	TGTGCCAGCTCACCTGGACAGCAAGAGACCCAGTACTTC	TRBJ2-5	.	TRBV18	few
CASSRSGTYNEQFF	TGTGCCAGCAGTCGAAGCGGTACCTACAATGAGCAGTTCTTC	TRBJ2-1	.	TRBV2	.
CASSQTRGNNEQFF	TGTGCCAGCAGCCAGACTAGGGGGAACAATGAGCAGTTCTTC	TRBJ2-1	.	TRBV4-2	.
CASGLGGNTEAFF	TGTGCTAGTGGTCTGGGTGGGAACACTGAAGCTTTCTTT	TRBJ1-1	.	TRBV12-5	.
CASARDLEADTQYF	TGTGCCAGCGCACGGGACTTGGAGGCAGATACGCAGTATTTT	TRBJ2-3	.	TRBV12-3/TRBV12-4	.
CASSVGPWQPQHF	TGCGCCAGCAGTGTGGGACCCTGGCAGCCCCAGCATTTT	TRBJ1-5	.	TRBV10-1	.
CAWSVGFPDYEAFF	TGTGCCTGGAGTGTTGGGTTTCCCGATTATGAAGCTTTCTTT	TRBJ1-1	.	TRBV30	.
CSATGTRSTDTQYF	TGCAGTGCAACCGGGACTAGGAGCACAGATACGCAGTATTTT	TRBJ2-3	TRBD2	TRBV20-1	.
CATSAQGYPNTEAFF	TGTGCCACCAGCGCGCAGGGGTACCCGAACACTGAAGCTTTCTTT	TRBJ1-1	.	TRBV15	.
CASSLSQGTYNEQFF	TGTGCCAGCAGCTTATCGCAGGGCACCTACAATGAGCAGTTCTTC	TRBJ2-1	.	TRBV7-3	.